These 23 T cell receptor beta chains originate from one sample sequenced in a study of graft-versus-host responses after intestinal transplantation. For these receptors, no antigen is known. Sequenced by immunoSEQ multiplex PCR; TCRdb stores in-frame clones only, minus some. The sample lists about 81,000 clones; roughly nine tenths were seen once. Sequencing used unstimulated CD4+ T cells sorted from spleen or lymph node cells, obtained before intestinal transplant. The source of these receptors is a human donor who received an intestinal transplant.

The genes are TRBV14 and TRBJ2-7; 7 bases are shared with TRBD2. The CDR3 spans 15 residues. In germline, CDR1 is SGHDN, CDR2 FVKESK. With V trimmed by 3 bases and J by 6 bases, 11 bases remained unmatched. CDR3 sequence: CASSHGRTSWGEQYF. CDR3 bases: TGTGCCAGCAGCCACGGAAGGACTAGTTGGGGCGAGCAGTACTTC.

This chain uses TRBV28 with TRBJ2-7, with D perhaps TRBD1 (6 bases). CDR3 length: 15 residues. Germline V CDR1 and CDR2: MDHEN, SYDVKM. Trimming took off 5 bases at V and 7 bases at J, with 21 bases between the two ends. CDR3 DNA sequence: TGTGCCAGCAGTCCTACTACAGGGCTGGAGGATGAGCAGTACTTC. The encoded protein is CASSPTTGLEDEQYF. The variable domain in full, completed from reference TRBV28 and TRBJ2-7, reads DVKVTQSSRYLVKRTGEKVFLECVQDMDHENMFWYRQDPGLGLRLIYFSYDVKMKEKGDIPEGYSVSREKKERFSLILESASTNQTSMYLCASSPTTGLEDEQYFGPGTRLTVT.

V gene TRBV15 combines with J gene TRBJ2-7; D is unclear. This CDR3 is built from 16 residues. V lost 0 bases and J 1 base, leaving 13 bases between the germline ends. CDR1 is LNHNV, CDR2 YYDKDF, per germline (reference sequence). This chain's CDR3 is CATSRDLSSRSYEQYF. The CDR3 bases are TGTGCCACCAGCAGAGATTTGAGCTCTCGTTCCTACGAGCAGTACTTC.

The chain employs TRBV5-6 and TRBJ2-7; tentative D call: TRBD1 (5 bases). Trimming removed 4 bases at V and 2 bases at J, with 13 bases between. This CDR3 contains 14 residues. Germline CDR1 reads SGHDT; CDR2 reads YYEEEE. CDR3 loop: CASSLKRQTYEQYF. In DNA form, the CDR3 reads TGTGCCAGCAGCCTAAAACGACAGACCTACGAGCAGTACTTC.

This clone was seen just once. This chain joins TRBV11-2 and TRBJ2-3; D not certain. The CDR3 totals 14 residues. Trimming pared 1 base from V and 0 bases from J, leaving 5 bases between. Germline V CDR1 and CDR2: SGHAT, FQNNGV. CDR3 in DNA: TGTGCCAGCAGCTTAGTCCAGAGCACAGATACGCAGTATTTT. Residues: CASSLVQSTDTQYF.

CDR3 protein: CASGGGLAGGPGEQFF. The CDR3 DNA follows: TGCGCCAGCGGGGGAGGACTAGCGGGAGGGCCCGGTGAGCAGTTCTTC. The chain employs TRBV10-2 and TRBJ2-1; 15 bases fit TRBD2. With 8 bases clipped from V and 9 bases from J, the junction kept 11 bases outside the gene matches. This CDR3 is built from 16 residues. Germline V CDR1 and CDR2: WSHSY, SAAADI.

The genes are TRBV6-5 and TRBJ1-2, with a weak D call TRBD1 (5 bases). Germline CDR1 MNHEY, CDR2 SVGAGI. This CDR3 has 12 amino acids. Trimming removed 5 bases at V and 8 bases at J, with 12 bases between. The CDR3 region is CASSTDIGGYTF. Here the CDR3 DNA reads TGTGCCAGCAGTACGGACATAGGGGGCTACACCTTC.

This chain joins TRBV28 and TRBJ2-7; 7 bases match TRBD1. The germline gives CDR1 MDHEN, CDR2 SYDVKM. The CDR3 contains 14 residues. J was trimmed by 3 bases and V by 6 bases; bases with no gene match: 8. CDR3 residues: CASSPDRAIYEQYF. The CDR3 region has the DNA TGTGCCAGCAGCCCCGACAGGGCGATCTACGAGCAGTACTTC.

This chain joins TRBV27 and TRBJ2-5; D is possibly TRBD2 (6 bases). This CDR3 spans 12 amino acids. Germline assignment: CDR1 MNHEY and CDR2 SMNVEV (reference sequence). Trimming removed 2 bases from V and 7 bases from J, with 8 bases in between. As DNA, the CDR3 is TGTGCCAGCAGTTTAGTGGGGGGGACCCAGTACTTC. This encodes CASSLVGGTQYF.

The chain uses TRBV18 and TRBJ2-5; 9 bases map to TRBD1. In germline, CDR1 is KGHSH, CDR2 LQKENI. Losses at the gene ends were 2 bases for V and 5 bases for J; bases not matched to a gene: 6. This CDR3 has 15 residues. The CDR3, as DNA: TGTGCCAGCTCACCAACGCCGGGACAGGGTGAGACCCAGTACTTC. Residues: CASSPTPGQGETQYF.

The rearrangement links TRBV21-1 to TRBJ2-3; the table's D gene call, TRBD2, was not cross checked with the DNA. TRBV21-1 is assigned pseudogene status. The CDR3 extends over 16 amino acids. The chain's CDR3 is CASSAHSQTRTDTQYF. As DNA, the CDR3 is TGTGCCAGCAGTGCCCATAGTCAAACTCGCACAGATACGCAGTATTTT.

V and J are TRBV9 and TRBJ2-5; 8 bases match TRBD2. CDR3 length: 16 amino acids. V shed 0 bases and J 0 bases; nucleotides not matched to a gene: 4. CDR1 and CDR2 (germline): SGDLS, YYNGEE. The CDR3 is CASSVGAGVYQETQYF. CDR3 coding DNA: TGTGCCAGCAGCGTAGGAGCGGGGGTATACCAAGAGACCCAGTACTTC.

J is TRBJ1-4 and V is TRBV28; possible D gene TRBD1, 5 bases. Germline values: CDR1 MDHEN, CDR2 SYDVKM. The CDR3 consists of 17 residues. Trimming removed 2 bases from V and 5 bases from J, with 18 bases in between. The CDR3 DNA sequence: TGTGCCAGCAGTTTAGGAAGATTAGGGGCGGGGAATGAAAAACTGTTTTTT. This translates into CASSLGRLGAGNEKLFF.

V is TRBV13 and J is TRBJ1-6, with 7 bases fitting TRBD1. V gave up 4 bases and J gave up 5 bases; unmatched junction bases: 8. CDR1 is PRHDT and CDR2 is FYEKMQ in the germline V gene (reference sequence). The CDR3 loop spans 16 amino acids. CDR3 nucleotides: TGTGCCAGCAGCTACCGACAGGGCGGAGATAATTCACCCCTCCACTTT. As protein: CASSYRQGGDNSPLHF.

Only a few counts were recorded for this clone. The J gene is TRBJ1-1, the V gene TRBV6-1, with 10 nucleotides matching TRBD1. The CDR3 covers 14 residues. Unmatched junction bases numbered 7, after V lost 6 bases and J lost 6 bases. Germline V CDR1 and CDR2: MNHNS, SASEGT. The CDR3 sequence: CASSRQGAGAEAFF. The CDR3 DNA is TGTGCCAGCAGCCGACAGGGGGCTGGGGCTGAAGCTTTCTTT.

The CDR3: CASRSWTSGTDEQYF. DNA for the CDR3: TGTGCCAGCAGGTCTTGGACTAGCGGGACGGACGAGCAGTACTTC. V usage is TRBV28 and J usage is TRBJ2-7, with 12 bases fitting TRBD2. Germline CDR1 and CDR2: MDHEN and SYDVKM. The CDR3 totals 15 residues. The J segment lost 5 bases and the V segment lost 6 bases, leaving 8 bases of the junction unmatched.

The CDR3 loop is CASSSDREYEQYF. CDR3 in DNA: TGTGCCAGCAGCTCGGACAGGGAATACGAGCAGTACTTC. V usage is TRBV7-2 and J usage is TRBJ2-7; 8 nucleotides align to TRBD1. Per the germline V gene, CDR1 is SGHTA and CDR2 is FQGNSA. V was pared by 4 bases and J by 4 bases, with 3 bases of the junction left unmatched. This CDR3 is 13 amino acids long.

The chain uses TRBV7-3 and TRBJ2-3, with TRBD2 matching 10 bases. The length of the CDR3 is 16 residues. J was trimmed by 0 bases and V by 4 bases; bases with no gene match: 4. Germline V gene data show CDR1 as SGHTA and CDR2 as FQGTGA. The CDR3 is CASSSGLAASTDTQYF. The CDR3 DNA follows: TGTGCCAGCAGCTCAGGACTAGCGGCCAGCACAGATACGCAGTATTTT.

This clone came up once. The chain is built from TRBV27 and TRBJ2-7; D is undetermined. From germline, CDR1 is MNHEY and CDR2 SMNVEV (reference sequence). The V end lost 8 bases, the J end lost 0 bases, and 17 bases lay between the germline ends. The CDR3 has 15 amino acids. The CDR3 region is CASLVRSQSSYEQYF. In DNA, the CDR3 is TGTGCCAGCCTCGTCCGTAGCCAAAGCTCCTACGAGCAGTACTTC.

J is TRBJ1-6 and V is TRBV27; TRBD1 matches at 8 bases. The ends lost 5 bases at V and 10 bases at J; junction bases unmatched: 13. Germline loops: CDR1 MNHEY, CDR2 SMNVEV (reference sequence). The CDR3 covers 16 residues. CDR3 DNA: TGTGCCAGCAGTCCCCGAACCGGGACAGGAAAATCACCCCTCCACTTT. This codes for CASSPRTGTGKSPLHF.

The chain couples TRBV2 to TRBJ1-1; 7 positions match TRBD1. The CDR3 has 13 residues. Germline CDR1 SNHLY, CDR2 FYNNEI. V lost 6 bases to trimming and J lost 2 bases; unmatched junction nucleotides: 3. CDR3: CASRGDRNTEAFF. Here the CDR3 DNA reads TGTGCCAGCAGGGGGGACAGAAACACTGAAGCTTTCTTT.

V usage is TRBV6-1 and J usage is TRBJ2-7; 8 bases are a match to TRBD1. In germline, CDR1 is MNHNS, CDR2 SASEGT. J was trimmed by 1 base and V by 6 bases; bases with no gene match: 5. The CDR3 loop spans 14 amino acids. CDR3 region: CASRDRVRSYEQYF. CDR3 coding DNA: TGTGCCAGCAGGGACAGGGTGAGGTCCTACGAGCAGTACTTC.

The rearrangement links TRBV9 to TRBJ1-1, with D possibly being TRBD1 (6 bases). The V and J ends lost 0 bases and 4 bases respectively, with 10 bases between them. This CDR3 is built from 14 residues. CDR1 and CDR2 from the germline V gene are SGDLS and YYNGEE. CDR3 protein: CASSVEGVGTEAFF. The CDR3 DNA is TGTGCCAGCAGCGTAGAGGGGGTGGGCACTGAAGCTTTCTTT.